The rows below give T cell receptor beta chains drawn from one sample of a study of cytomegalovirus exposure and HLA in healthy donors. Here immunoSEQ multiplex PCR was the method, and the copy in TCRdb shows in-frame clones only, minus some. The sample records around 91,000 clones, around 80% being singletons. Source material: PBMCs. These receptors came from a male donor in good health and CMV-seropositive. Both conserved end residues are part of each CDR3. The order of the fields is clone size, V gene, J gene, D gene, CDR3 protein, CDR3 DNA. D genes are given only for firm matches. Clone size appears in some rows only: once, few, many, or a class for an expanded clone.

NA	TRBV19	TRBJ2-5	NA	CASREIGAETQYF	TGTGCCAGTAGAGAAATAGGGGCCGAGACCCAGTACTTC
NA	TRBV2	TRBJ2-3	NA	CASSRTLDTQYF	TGTGCCAGCTCTAGGACTCTAGATACGCAGTATTTT
NA	TRBV10-1	TRBJ1-1	TRBD1	CASSGDRIEAFF	TGCGCCAGCAGTGGGGACAGGATTGAAGCTTTCTTT
NA	TRBV7-9	TRBJ2-5	NA	CASSASDRHQETQYF	TGTGCCAGCAGCGCCTCGGACAGACACCAAGAGACCCAGTACTTC
NA	TRBV6-4	TRBJ2-3	TRBD2	CAGSPGGSRTDTQYF	TGTGCCGGCAGTCCCGGGGGGTCCCGCACAGATACGCAGTATTTT
NA	TRBV6-1	TRBJ1-1	NA	CASSAQGGSTEAFF	TGTGCCAGCAGTGCCCAGGGAGGGTCCACTGAAGCTTTCTTT
NA	TRBV7-2	TRBJ2-1	TRBD2	CASSLLSGSHNEQFF	TGTGCCAGCAGCTTACTGAGCGGGAGCCACAATGAGCAGTTCTTC
few	TRBV19	TRBJ1-1	NA	CASSGVLNTEAFF	TGTGCCAGTAGCGGAGTCCTGAACACTGAAGCTTTCTTT
NA	TRBV9	TRBJ2-3	TRBD2	CASSAYGGSTDTQYF	TGTGCCAGCAGCGCGTACGGGGGGTCCACAGATACGCAGTATTTT
NA	TRBV29-1	TRBJ1-1	NA	CSVALASPDSEAFF	TGCAGCGTTGCCCTCGCGTCTCCCGACTCTGAAGCTTTCTTT
NA	TRBV28	TRBJ2-1	NA	CASSLSGNEQFF	TGTGCCAGCAGTTTGAGCGGCAATGAGCAGTTCTTC
NA	TRBV7-2	TRBJ2-2	TRBD1	CASILRGQGGAGELFF	TGTGCCAGCATCCTGAGGGGACAGGGGGGGGCCGGGGAGCTGTTTTTT
NA	TRBV27	TRBJ1-1	NA	CASKTQGINTEAFF	TGTGCCAGCAAGACACAGGGTATAAACACTGAAGCTTTCTTT
NA	TRBV18	TRBJ1-1	NA	CASSPSRDGNTEAFF	TGTGCCAGCTCACCATCCAGGGATGGAAACACTGAAGCTTTCTTT
NA	TRBV27	TRBJ2-7	NA	CASSRTAPYEQYF	TGTGCCAGCAGTCGGACAGCCCCCTACGAGCAGTACTTC
NA	TRBV30	TRBJ1-6	TRBD1	CAWSPQDRGRFNSPLHF	TGTGCCTGGAGTCCCCAGGACAGGGGGCGGTTTAATTCACCCCTCCACTTT
NA	TRBV9	TRBJ2-3	NA	CASSFQADTQYF	TGTGCCAGCAGCTTTCAGGCAGATACGCAGTATTTT
NA	TRBV18	TRBJ2-5	NA	CASSLAGATKETQYF	TGTGCCAGCTCACTAGCTGGGGCTACTAAAGAGACCCAGTACTTC
NA	TRBV11-2	TRBJ2-1	TRBD2	CASSPSSGRLGEQFF	TGTGCCAGCAGTCCGAGTAGCGGGAGATTGGGTGAGCAGTTCTTC
NA	TRBV6-6	TRBJ2-7	NA	CASSLSPGGSYEQYF	TGTGCCAGCAGCCTGAGTCCAGGGGGGTCCTACGAGCAGTACTTC
NA	TRBV7-3	TRBJ2-7	NA	CASSFYGVEQYF	TGTGCCAGCAGCTTCTACGGGGTCGAGCAGTACTTC
NA	TRBV11-2	TRBJ2-7	NA	CASRKMGASYEQYF	TGTGCCAGCCGAAAGATGGGGGCCTCCTACGAGCAGTACTTC
few	TRBV19	TRBJ2-7	TRBD1	CASKGGQGASYEQYF	TGTGCCAGTAAGGGGGGACAGGGGGCTTCCTACGAGCAGTACTTC
NA	TRBV4-2	TRBJ2-5	TRBD1	CASSQEPPGGQETQYF	TGTGCCAGCAGCCAAGAACCCCCAGGGGGCCAAGAGACCCAGTACTTC
NA	TRBV7-9	TRBJ2-6	NA	CASSLPGSGANVLTF	TGTGCCAGCAGCTTACCGGGATCTGGGGCCAACGTCCTGACTTTC